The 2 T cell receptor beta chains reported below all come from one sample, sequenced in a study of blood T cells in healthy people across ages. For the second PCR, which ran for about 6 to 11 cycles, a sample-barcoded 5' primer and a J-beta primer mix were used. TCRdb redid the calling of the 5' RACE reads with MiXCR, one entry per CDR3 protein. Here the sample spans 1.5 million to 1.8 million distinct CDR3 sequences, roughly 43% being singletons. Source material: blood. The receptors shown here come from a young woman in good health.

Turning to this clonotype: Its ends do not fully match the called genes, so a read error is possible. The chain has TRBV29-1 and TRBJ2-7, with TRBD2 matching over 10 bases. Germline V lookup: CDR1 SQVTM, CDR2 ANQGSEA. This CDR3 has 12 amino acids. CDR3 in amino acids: CIVDLAGDLQYF. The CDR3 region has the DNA TGCATCGTTGATCTAGCGGGGGACCTGCAGTACTTC.

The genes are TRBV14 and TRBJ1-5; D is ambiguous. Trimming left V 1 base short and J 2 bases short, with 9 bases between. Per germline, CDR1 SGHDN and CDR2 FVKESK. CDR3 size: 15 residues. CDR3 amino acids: CASSQGYGGNQPQHF. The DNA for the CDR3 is TGTGCCAGCAGCCAAGGTTACGGGGGCAATCAGCCCCAGCATTTT.